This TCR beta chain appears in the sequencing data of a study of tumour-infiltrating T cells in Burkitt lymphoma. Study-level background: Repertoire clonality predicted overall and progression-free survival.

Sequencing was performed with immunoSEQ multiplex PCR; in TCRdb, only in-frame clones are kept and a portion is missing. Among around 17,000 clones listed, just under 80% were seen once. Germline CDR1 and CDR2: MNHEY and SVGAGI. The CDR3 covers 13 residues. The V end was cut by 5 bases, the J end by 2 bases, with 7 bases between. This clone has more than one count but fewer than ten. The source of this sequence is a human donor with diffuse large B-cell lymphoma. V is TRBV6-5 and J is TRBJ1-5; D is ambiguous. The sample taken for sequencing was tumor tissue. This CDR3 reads CASSEDGNQPQHF. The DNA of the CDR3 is TGTGCCAGCAGTGAGGATGGCAATCAGCCCCAGCATTTT.